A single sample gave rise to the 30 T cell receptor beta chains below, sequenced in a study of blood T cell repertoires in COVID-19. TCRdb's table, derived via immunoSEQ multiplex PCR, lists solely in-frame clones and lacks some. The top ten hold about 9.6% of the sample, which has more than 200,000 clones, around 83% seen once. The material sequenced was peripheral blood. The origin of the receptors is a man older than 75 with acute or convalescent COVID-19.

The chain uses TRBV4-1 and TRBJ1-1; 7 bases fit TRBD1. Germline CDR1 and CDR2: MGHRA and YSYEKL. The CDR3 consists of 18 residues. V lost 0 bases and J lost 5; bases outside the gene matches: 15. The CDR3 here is CASSQDRNRGPEETEAFF. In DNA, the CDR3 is TGCGCCAGCAGCCAAGATCGAAATAGGGGGCCTGAGGAGACTGAAGCTTTCTTT.

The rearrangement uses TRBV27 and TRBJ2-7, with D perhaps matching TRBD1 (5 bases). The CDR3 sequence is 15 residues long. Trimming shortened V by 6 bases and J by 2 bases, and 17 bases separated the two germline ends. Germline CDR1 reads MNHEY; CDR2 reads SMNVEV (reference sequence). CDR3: CASSLAQGGPYEQYF. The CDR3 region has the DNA TGTGCCAGCAGCCTTGCCCAGGGTGGTCCCTACGAGCAGTACTTC.

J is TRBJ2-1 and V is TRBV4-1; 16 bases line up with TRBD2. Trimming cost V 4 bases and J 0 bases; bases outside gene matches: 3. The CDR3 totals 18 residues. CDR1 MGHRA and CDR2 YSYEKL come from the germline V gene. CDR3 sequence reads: CASSPGTSGGASYNEQFF. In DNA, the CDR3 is TGCGCCAGCAGCCCCGGGACTAGCGGGGGGGCCTCCTACAATGAGCAGTTCTTC.

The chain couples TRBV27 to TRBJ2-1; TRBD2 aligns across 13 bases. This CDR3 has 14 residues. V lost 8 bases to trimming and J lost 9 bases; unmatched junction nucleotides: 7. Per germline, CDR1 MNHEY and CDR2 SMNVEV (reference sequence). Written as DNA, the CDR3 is TGTGCCAGCCGTGGGACTAGCGGGGTCGCTGAGCAGTTCTTC. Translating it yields CASRGTSGVAEQFF.

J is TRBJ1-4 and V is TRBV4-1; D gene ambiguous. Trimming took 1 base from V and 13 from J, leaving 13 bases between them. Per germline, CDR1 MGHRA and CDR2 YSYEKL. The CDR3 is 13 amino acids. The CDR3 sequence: CASSQVFGLSLFF. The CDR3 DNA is TGCGCCAGCAGCCAAGTTTTTGGCCTGTCACTGTTTTTT.

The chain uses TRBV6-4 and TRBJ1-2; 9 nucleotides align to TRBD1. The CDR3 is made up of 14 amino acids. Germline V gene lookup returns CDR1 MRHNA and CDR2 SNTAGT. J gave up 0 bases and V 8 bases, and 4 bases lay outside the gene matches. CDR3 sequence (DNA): TGTGCCAGCCTTACAGGGGGCCCTAACTATGGCTACACCTTC. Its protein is CASLTGGPNYGYTF.

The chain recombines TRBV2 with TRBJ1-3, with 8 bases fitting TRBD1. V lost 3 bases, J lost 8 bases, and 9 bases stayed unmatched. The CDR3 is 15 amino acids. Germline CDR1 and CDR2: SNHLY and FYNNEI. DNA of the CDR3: TGTGCCAGCAGTGAGTGGACAGGGCGTAGGGACACCATATATTTT. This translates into CASSEWTGRRDTIYF. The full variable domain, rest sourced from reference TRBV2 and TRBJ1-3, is EPEVTQTPSHQVTQMGQEVILRCVPISNHLYFYWYRQILGQKVEFLVSFYNNEISEKSEIFDDQFSVERPDGSNFTLKIRSTKLEDSAMYFCASSEWTGRRDTIYFGEGSWLTVV.

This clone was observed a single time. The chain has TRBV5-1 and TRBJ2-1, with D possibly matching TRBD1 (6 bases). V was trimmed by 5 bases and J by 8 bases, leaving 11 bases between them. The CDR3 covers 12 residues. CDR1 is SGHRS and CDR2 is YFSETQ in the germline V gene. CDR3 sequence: CASRLRGDEQFF. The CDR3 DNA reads TGCGCCAGCAGGCTCAGGGGAGATGAGCAGTTCTTC.

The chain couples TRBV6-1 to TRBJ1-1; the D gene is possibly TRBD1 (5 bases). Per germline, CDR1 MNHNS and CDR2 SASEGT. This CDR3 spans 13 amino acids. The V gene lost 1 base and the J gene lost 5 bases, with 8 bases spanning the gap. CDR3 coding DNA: TGTGCCAGCAGTGAAGTCTGGACAACTGAAGCTTTCTTT. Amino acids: CASSEVWTTEAFF.

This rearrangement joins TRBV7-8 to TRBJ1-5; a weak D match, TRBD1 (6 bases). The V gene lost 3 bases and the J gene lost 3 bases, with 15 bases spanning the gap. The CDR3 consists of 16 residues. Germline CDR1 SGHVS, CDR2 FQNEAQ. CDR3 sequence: CASSFLVQGHNQPQHF. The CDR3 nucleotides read TGTGCCAGCAGCTTCTTGGTACAGGGACACAATCAGCCCCAGCATTTT.

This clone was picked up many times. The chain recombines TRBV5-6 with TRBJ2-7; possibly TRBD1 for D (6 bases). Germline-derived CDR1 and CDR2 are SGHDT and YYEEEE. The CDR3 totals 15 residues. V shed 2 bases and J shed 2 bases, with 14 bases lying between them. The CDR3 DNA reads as TGTGCCAGCAGCTTTCTGGCAGGGGACACCTACGAGCAGTACTTC. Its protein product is CASSFLAGDTYEQYF. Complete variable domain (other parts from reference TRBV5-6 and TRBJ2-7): DAGVTQSPTHLIKTRGQQVTLRCSPKSGHDTVSWYQQALGQGPQFIFQYYEEEERQRGNFPDRFSGHQFPNYSSELNVNALLLGDSALYLCASSFLAGDTYEQYFGPGTRLTVT.

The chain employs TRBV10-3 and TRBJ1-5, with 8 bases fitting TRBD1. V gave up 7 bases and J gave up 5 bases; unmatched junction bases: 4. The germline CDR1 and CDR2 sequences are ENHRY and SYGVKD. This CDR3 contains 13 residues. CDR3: CAITDREDQPQHF. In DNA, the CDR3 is TGTGCCATCACGGACAGGGAAGATCAGCCCCAGCATTTT.

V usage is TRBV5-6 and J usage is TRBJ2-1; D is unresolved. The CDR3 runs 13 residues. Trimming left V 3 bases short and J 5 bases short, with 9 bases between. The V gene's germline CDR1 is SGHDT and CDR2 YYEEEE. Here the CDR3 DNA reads TGTGCCAGCAGCTCCGACTCTAACAATGAGCAGTTCTTC. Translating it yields CASSSDSNNEQFF.

The CDR3 DNA follows: TGTGCCAGCAGTTCCTTGGGGCTATGGAATGAAAAACTGTTTTTT. This sequence encodes CASSSLGLWNEKLFF. This chain links TRBV27 with TRBJ1-4; tentative D call: TRBD1 (5 bases). Germline assignment: CDR1 MNHEY and CDR2 SMNVEV (reference sequence). The CDR3 contains 15 residues. V lost 4 bases and J 5 bases, leaving 14 bases between the germline ends.

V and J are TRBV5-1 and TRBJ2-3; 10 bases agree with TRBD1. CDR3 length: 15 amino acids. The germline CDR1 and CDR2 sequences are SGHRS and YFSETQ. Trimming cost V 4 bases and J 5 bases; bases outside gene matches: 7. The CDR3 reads CASSHGQGGVDTQYF. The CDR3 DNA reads TGCGCCAGCAGCCACGGACAGGGGGGAGTAGATACGCAGTATTTT.

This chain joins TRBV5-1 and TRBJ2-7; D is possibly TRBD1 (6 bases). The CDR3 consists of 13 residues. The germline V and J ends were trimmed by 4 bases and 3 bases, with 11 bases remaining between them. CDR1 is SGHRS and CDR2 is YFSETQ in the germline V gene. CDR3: CASSPQGYYEQYF. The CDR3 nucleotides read TGCGCCAGCAGCCCTCAGGGGTACTACGAGCAGTACTTC. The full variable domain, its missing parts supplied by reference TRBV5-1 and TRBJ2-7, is KAGVTQTPRYLIKTRGQQVTLSCSPISGHRSVSWYQQTPGQGLQFLFEYFSETQRNKGNFPGRFSGRQFSNSRSEMNVSTLELGDSALYLCASSPQGYYEQYFGPGTRLTVT.

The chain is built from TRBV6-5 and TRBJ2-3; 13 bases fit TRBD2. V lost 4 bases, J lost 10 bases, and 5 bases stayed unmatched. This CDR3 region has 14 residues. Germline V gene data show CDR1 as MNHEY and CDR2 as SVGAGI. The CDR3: CASSSGTSGKSQYF. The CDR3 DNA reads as TGTGCCAGCAGTTCCGGGACTAGCGGGAAGTCGCAGTATTTT.

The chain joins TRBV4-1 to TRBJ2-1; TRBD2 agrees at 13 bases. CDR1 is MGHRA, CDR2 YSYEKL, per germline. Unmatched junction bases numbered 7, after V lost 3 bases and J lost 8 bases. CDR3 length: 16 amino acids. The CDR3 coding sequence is TGCGCCAGCAGCCACAAAGGACTAGCGGGAGCACATGAGCAGTTCTTC. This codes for CASSHKGLAGAHEQFF.

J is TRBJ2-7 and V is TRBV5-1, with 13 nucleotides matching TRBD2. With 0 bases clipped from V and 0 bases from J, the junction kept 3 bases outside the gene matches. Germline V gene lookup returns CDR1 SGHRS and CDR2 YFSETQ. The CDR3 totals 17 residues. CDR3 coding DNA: TGCGCCAGCAGCTTGGGACTAGCGGGGGGCCTCTCCTACGAGCAGTACTTC. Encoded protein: CASSLGLAGGLSYEQYF.

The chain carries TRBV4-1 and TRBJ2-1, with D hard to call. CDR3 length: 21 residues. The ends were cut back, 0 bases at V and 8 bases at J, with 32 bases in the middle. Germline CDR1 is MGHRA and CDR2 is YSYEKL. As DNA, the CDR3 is TGCGCCAGCAGCCAAGACGCCCCCGGTCTCCCAACTACCCGTCAATCGGATGAGCAGTTCTTC. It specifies CASSQDAPGLPTTRQSDEQFF.

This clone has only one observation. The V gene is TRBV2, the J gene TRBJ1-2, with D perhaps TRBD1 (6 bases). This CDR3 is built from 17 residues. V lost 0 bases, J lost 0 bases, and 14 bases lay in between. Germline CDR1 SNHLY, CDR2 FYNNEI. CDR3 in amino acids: CASSEALWTEANYGYTF. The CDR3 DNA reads TGTGCCAGCAGTGAAGCGCTTTGGACAGAAGCTAACTATGGCTACACCTTC.

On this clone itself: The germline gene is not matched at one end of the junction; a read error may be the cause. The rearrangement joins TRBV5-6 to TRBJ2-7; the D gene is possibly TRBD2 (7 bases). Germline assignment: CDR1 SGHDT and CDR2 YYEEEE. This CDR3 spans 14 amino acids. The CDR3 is CASSLRGARGEQNF. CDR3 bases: TGTGCCAGCAGCTTACGGGGGGCTAGGGGCGAGCAGAACTTC.

The CDR3 region is CASSLRASGRATYNEQFF. In nucleotides, the CDR3 is TGTGCCAGCAGCTTAAGGGCTAGCGGGAGGGCCACTTACAATGAGCAGTTCTTC. The chain recombines TRBV11-2 with TRBJ2-1, with 12 bases lining up with TRBD2. The CDR3 is made up of 18 amino acids. Germline values: CDR1 SGHAT, CDR2 FQNNGV. J was trimmed by 4 bases and V by 2 bases; bases with no gene match: 9.

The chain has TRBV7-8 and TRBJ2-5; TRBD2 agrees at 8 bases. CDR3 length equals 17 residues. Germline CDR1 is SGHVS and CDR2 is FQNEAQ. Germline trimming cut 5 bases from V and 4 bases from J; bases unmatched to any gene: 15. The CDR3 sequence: CASSAIARAGGRETQYF. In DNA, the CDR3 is TGTGCCAGCAGCGCCATAGCCCGGGCGGGAGGACGAGAGACCCAGTACTTC.

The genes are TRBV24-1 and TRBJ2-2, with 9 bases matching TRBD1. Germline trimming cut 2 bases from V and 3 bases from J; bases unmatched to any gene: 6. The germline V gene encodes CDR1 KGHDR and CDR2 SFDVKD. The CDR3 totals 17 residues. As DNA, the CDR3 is TGTGCCACCAGTGATTCTCGACAGGGGGGGGACACCGGGGAGCTGTTTTTT. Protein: CATSDSRQGGDTGELFF.

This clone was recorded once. DNA for the CDR3: TGTGCCAGTAGTTACCCGGGACAGGGGCTCTACGAGCAGTACTTC. Translating gives CASSYPGQGLYEQYF. J is TRBJ2-7 and V is TRBV19, with TRBD1 matching 10 bases. CDR1 and CDR2 from the germline V gene are LNHDA and SQIVND (reference sequence). V dropped 5 bases and J dropped 3; count of bases not matched to a gene: 7. The CDR3 contains 15 residues.

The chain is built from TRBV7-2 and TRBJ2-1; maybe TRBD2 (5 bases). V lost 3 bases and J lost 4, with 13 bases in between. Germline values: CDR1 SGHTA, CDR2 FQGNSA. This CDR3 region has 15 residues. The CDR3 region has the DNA TGTGCCAGCAGCTTTCGTCTGGGGAGTTACAATGAGCAGTTCTTC. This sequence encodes CASSFRLGSYNEQFF.

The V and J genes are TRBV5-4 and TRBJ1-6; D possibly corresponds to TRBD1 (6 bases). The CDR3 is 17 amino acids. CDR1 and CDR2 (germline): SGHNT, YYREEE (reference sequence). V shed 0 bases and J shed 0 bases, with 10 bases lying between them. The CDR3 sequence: CASSLGGGSSYNSPLHF. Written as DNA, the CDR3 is TGTGCCAGCAGCTTGGGTGGGGGCAGCTCCTATAATTCACCCCTCCACTTT.

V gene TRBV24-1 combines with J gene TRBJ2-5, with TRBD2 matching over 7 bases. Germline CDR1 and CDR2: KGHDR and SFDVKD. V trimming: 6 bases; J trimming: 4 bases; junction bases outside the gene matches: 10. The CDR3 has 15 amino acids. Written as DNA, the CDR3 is TGTGCCACCAGTCGTATGGGGGGGTCTGGAGAGACCCAGTACTTC. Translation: CATSRMGGSGETQYF.

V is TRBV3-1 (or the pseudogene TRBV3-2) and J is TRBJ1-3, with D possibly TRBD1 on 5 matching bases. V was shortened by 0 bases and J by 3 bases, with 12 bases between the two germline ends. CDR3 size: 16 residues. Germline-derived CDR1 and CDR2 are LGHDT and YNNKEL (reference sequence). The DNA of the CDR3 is TGTGCCAGCAGCCAAGACCCGGGGGTAGTTGGAAACACCATATATTTT. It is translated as CASSQDPGVVGNTIYF.